This TCR beta chain was retrieved from a study of cytomegalovirus exposure and HLA in healthy donors. This clone was counted between two and nine times. What it recognizes is unknown. The study ran its PCR with 60 Vbeta and 13 Jbeta primers. Some clones are missing from TCRdb's copy, which holds only in-frame ones; the method was immunoSEQ multiplex PCR. The sample has 100,000 to 150,000 clones, approximately 71% seen once. The CDR3 has 14 amino acids. V shed 8 bases, J shed 2 bases, and the junction held 7 bases outside the gene matches. Germline V CDR1 and CDR2: ENHRY, SYGVKD. Notes on the study in general: Excluded: some indistinguishable V segments such as TRBV6-2 and TRBV6-3. Accurate prediction of most subjects' HLA-A and HLA-B alleles from TCR beta sequences was reported.

The chain combines TRBV10-3 with TRBJ2-7; 9 nucleotides align to TRBD1. The origin of this receptor is an older woman in good health and CMV-seronegative. Sequencing was performed on PBMCs. This CDR3 is CAISERDRAYEQYF. CDR3 bases: TGTGCCATCTCAGAAAGGGACAGGGCCTACGAGCAGTACTTC.